This T cell receptor beta chain was observed in a study of T cells after yellow fever vaccination. Germline V gene lookup returns CDR1 SGHDN and CDR2 FVKESK. V was pared by 0 bases and J by 7 bases, with 10 bases between. The CDR3 covers 13 residues. Study-wide results and caveats: Abundant clonotypes from the bulk population could get into FACS-sorted repertoires as contaminants. Clonotypes appearing in both CD4 and CD8 compartments existed, and their share was small.

TCRdb recomputed calls from the 5' RACE reads with MiXCR, one row per CDR3 protein. The data show some 320,000 distinct CDR3 sequences, about 11% seen once. This clonotype was counted only a few times. Its antigen remains unidentified. The sequenced sample was CD4+ T cells sorted from PBMCs, obtained 45 days after the yellow fever booster vaccination. This chain joins TRBV14 and TRBJ2-7; D is possibly TRBD1 (5 bases). The source is a man younger than 35 who received the YFV17D yellow fever vaccine. The CDR3 region is CASSQDRAGEQYV. The CDR3 nucleotides are TGTGCCAGCAGCCAAGACAGGGCAGGAGAGCAGTACGTC.